This T cell receptor beta chain stems from a study of blood T cell repertoires in COVID-19. Looking at the study overall: The United States, Italy and Spain provided the acute and convalescent COVID-19 samples. In each case, the material was cDNA or gDNA derived from T cells, B-cell-depleted T cells, or PBMCs.

Generated by immunoSEQ multiplex PCR, the TCRdb table keeps only in-frame clones and is missing some. The sample includes around 300,000 clones, almost 90% of them seen just once. Seattle patients were enrolled while actively infected and followed longitudinally. The CDR3 covers 16 residues. Germline values: CDR1 MDHEN, CDR2 SYDVKM. Trimming pared 7 bases from V and 3 bases from J, leaving 21 bases between. This clone was seen more than once but under ten times. Sequencing used peripheral blood. The receptor's source is a woman aged 25-40 years with COVID-19, enrolled during active disease. The J gene is TRBJ1-1, the V gene TRBV28; D is possibly TRBD1 (5 bases). The CDR3 bases are TGTGCCAGCACTCCCGCCGTGGGGCAGATCCACACTGAAGCTTTCTTT. Translated: CASTPAVGQIHTEAFF.